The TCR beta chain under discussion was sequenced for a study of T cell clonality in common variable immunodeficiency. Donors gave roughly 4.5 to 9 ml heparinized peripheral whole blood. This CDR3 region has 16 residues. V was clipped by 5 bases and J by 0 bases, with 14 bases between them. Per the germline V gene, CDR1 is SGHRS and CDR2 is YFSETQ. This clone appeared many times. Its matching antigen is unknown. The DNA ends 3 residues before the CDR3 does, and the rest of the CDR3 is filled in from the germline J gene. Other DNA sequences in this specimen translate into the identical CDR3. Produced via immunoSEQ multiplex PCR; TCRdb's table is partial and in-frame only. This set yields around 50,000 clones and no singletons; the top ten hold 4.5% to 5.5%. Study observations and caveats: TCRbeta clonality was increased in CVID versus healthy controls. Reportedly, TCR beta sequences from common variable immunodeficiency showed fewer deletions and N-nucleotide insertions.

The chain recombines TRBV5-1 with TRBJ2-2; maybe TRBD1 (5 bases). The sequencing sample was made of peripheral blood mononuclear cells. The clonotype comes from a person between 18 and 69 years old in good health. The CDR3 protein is CASRVTGDPNTGELFF. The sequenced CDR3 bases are TGCGCCAGCAGAGTTACAGGAGACCCGAACACCGGGGAG.